The sequence of this TCR beta chain was determined in a study of blood T cells in healthy people across ages. Study in general: Template switching captured about one barcoded beta molecule per two T cells. Broader study findings: Roughly linear declines in TCR beta diversity per million T cells occurred with age. Because sorting was not performed, PBMCs prevented conclusive naive versus antigen-experienced comparison.

A note on this clonotype: Its matching antigen is unknown.

The CDR3 covers 14 residues. Trimming left V 5 bases short and J 8 bases short, with 17 bases between. The germline gives CDR1 SEHNR, CDR2 FQNEAQ (reference sequence). Donors gave roughly 10 milliliters of peripheral blood apiece. Together with a sample-barcoded 5' primer, a J-beta primer mix was included in a second PCR lasting roughly 6 to 12 cycles. TCRdb recomputed calls from the 5' RACE reads with MiXCR, one row per CDR3 protein. The sample lists around 500,000 distinct CDR3 sequences, around 48% occurring once. The V call is TRBV7-9, the J call TRBJ2-3; D is uncertain. The sequencing input was blood. The TCR was taken from an older man in good health. CDR3 DNA sequence: TGTGCCAGCAGCGTACCGGGCCCCCTCGGTACGCAGTATTTT. This translates into CASSVPGPLGTQYF. Full variable domain (missing parts from reference TRBV7-9 and TRBJ2-3): DTGVSQNPRHKITKRGQNVTFRCDPISEHNRLYWYRQTLGQGPEFLTYFQNEAQLEKSRLLSDRFSAERPKGSFSTLEIQRTEQGDSAMYLCASSVPGPLGTQYFGPGTRLTVL.